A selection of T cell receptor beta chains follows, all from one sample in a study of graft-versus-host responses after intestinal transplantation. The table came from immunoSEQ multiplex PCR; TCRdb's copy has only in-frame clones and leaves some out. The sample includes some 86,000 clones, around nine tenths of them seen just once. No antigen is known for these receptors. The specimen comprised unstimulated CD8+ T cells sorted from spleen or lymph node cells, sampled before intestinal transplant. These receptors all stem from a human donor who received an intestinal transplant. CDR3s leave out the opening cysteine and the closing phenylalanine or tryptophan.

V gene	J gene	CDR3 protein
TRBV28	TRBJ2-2	ASSLTGELF
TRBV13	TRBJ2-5	ASTSTGLQETQY
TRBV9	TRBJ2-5	ASSALGNGWEEQY
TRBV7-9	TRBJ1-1	ASSLMGTEAF
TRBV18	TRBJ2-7	ASSLTGGIYEQY
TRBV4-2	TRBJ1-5	ASSQETGDGNQPQH
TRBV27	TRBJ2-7	ASGPGGRFYEQY
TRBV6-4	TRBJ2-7	ASSVEGPYEQY
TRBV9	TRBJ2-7	ASSVTGGYEQY
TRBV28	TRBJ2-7	ASSLVRGGYEQY
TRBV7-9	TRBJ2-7	ASSSEWWYEQY
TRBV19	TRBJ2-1	ASSILAGGQGSYNEQF
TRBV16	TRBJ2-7	ASSQLLYEQY
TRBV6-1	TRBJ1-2	ASSSRGPYGYT
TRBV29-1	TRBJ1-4	SAVPGQAEKLF
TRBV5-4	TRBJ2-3	ASSLNTYLTDTQY
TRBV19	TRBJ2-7	ASSISQAYSYEQY
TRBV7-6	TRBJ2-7	ASSPDRTYEQY
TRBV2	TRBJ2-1	ASSTQDSWLRF
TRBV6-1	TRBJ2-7	ASSDRGWGDEQY
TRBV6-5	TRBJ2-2	ASSYSIGELF
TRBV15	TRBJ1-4	ATRSGQGAEKLF
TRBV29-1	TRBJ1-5	SVITTMDRGYSNQPQH
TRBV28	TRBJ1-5	ASTQISNQPQH
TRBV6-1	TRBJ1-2	ASTSDREFYGYT